This T cell receptor (beta chain) is drawn from a study of blood T cell repertoires in COVID-19. Data came from immunoSEQ multiplex PCR; TCRdb stores just in-frame clones and leaves some out. The sample carries 300,000 to 450,000 clones, 85% to 90% recorded once. The origin of this receptor is a woman in her 30s who had been exposed to COVID-19. Sequencing was carried out using PBMCs or T cells enriched from blood (not recorded which).

This chain's CDR3 is CASSRTAQPQHF. The CDR3 coding sequence is TGTGCCAGTAGTAGGACAGCTCAGCCCCAGCATTTT. The J gene is TRBJ1-5, the V gene TRBV19; perhaps TRBD1 as D (6 bases). Trimming cost V 4 bases and J 6 bases, with 7 bases left between them. Germline V gives CDR1 LNHDA, CDR2 SQIVND (reference sequence). The CDR3 covers 12 residues. The variable domain in full, with the rest retrieved from reference TRBV19 and TRBJ1-5, is DGGITQSPKYLFRKEGQNVTLSCEQNLNHDAMYWYRQDPGQGLRLIYYSQIVNDFQKGDIAEGYSVSREKKESFPLTVTSAQKNPTAFYLCASSRTAQPQHFGDGTRLSIL.